This is a list of T cell receptor beta chains from one sample in a study of T cells in Graves' hyperthyroidism and ophthalmopathy. TCRdb redid the calling of the multiplex PCR reads with MiXCR, one entry per CDR3 protein. The data contain approximately 400,000 distinct CDR3 sequences, just under 15% of them singletons. The sample comprised blood. These receptors all come from a woman younger than 45 with Graves' hyperthyroidism. Each CDR3 is given with its conserved first and last residue. D genes are given only for firm matches. Where a row states a size, it is once, few, many or the class of an expanded clone; other rows omit it.

>.|TRBV2|TRBJ2-5|.
TGTGCCAGCAGCCGAGGACCAGATTGGGAGACCCAGTACTTC
CASSRGPDWETQYF
>TRBD2|TRBV6-1|TRBJ2-2|.
TGTGCCAGCAGCGGAACTAGCGGGAGATCCGGGGAGCTGTTTTTT
CASSGTSGRSGELFF
>.|TRBV7-2|TRBJ1-5|many
TGTGCCAGCAGCTTAGGTACGGGGCCCCAGCATTTT
CASSLGTGPQHF
>TRBD2|TRBV2|TRBJ2-1|many
TGTGCCAGCAGTGCAGGACTAGTATTGGCGAATGAGCAGTTCTTC
CASSAGLVLANEQFF
>TRBD2|TRBV10-1|TRBJ2-3|.
TGCGCCAGCAGTCCGGGACTAGCGGGACGGAATACGCAGTATTTT
CASSPGLAGRNTQYF
>TRBD2|TRBV20-1|TRBJ2-7|.
TGCAGTGCTAGTACTAGCGGGGCGAGCTCCTACGAGCGGTACTTC
CSASTSGASSYERYF
>.|TRBV4-1|TRBJ2-5|.
TGCGCCAGCAGCCAAGGAGGCCTTTCCCAAGAGACCCAGTACTTC
CASSQGGLSQETQYF
>.|TRBV7-9|TRBJ2-4|few
TGTGCCAGCAGCGGGGGGAGAGCCAAAAACATTCAGTACTTC
CASSGGRAKNIQYF
>TRBD1|TRBV18|TRBJ1-1|many
TGTGCCAGCTCTTCCTCGGACAGGGAAACTTTCTTT
CASSSSDRETFF
>.|TRBV24-1|TRBJ2-5|many
TGTGCCACCAGTGATTCAAGGGGTGGCGAGACCCAGTACTTC
CATSDSRGGETQYF
>.|TRBV2|TRBJ2-1|many
TGTGCCAGCTATTTCGGGTCCCCGCCTAATGAGCAGTTCTTC
CASYFGSPPNEQFF
>.|TRBV7-9|TRBJ2-7|many
TGTGCCAGCTGGGCCTCGGGGTACGAGCAGTACTTC
CASWASGYEQYF
>.|TRBV28|TRBJ1-5|many
TGTGCCAGCCGGAACGGGGGCAATCAGCCCCAGCATTTT
CASRNGGNQPQHF
>TRBD2|TRBV12-3/TRBV12-4|TRBJ2-2|many
TGTGCCAGCAGTTTTAAGCTAGCGGGGATCACCGGGGAGCTGTTTTTT
CASSFKLAGITGELFF
>TRBD2|TRBV6-1|TRBJ2-1|many
TGTGCCAGCCGTCTTCTAGCGGGATCCTACAATGAGCAGTTCTTC
CASRLLAGSYNEQFF
>TRBD1|TRBV12-3/TRBV12-4|TRBJ2-7|many
TGTGCCAGCAGCCAGAGACAGGGGGCCTGGGAGCAGTACTTC
CASSQRQGAWEQYF
>.|TRBV5-1|TRBJ2-1|many
TGCGCCAGCAGCTGGGGGGACAGACTATACAATGAGCAGTTCTTC
CASSWGDRLYNEQFF
>.|TRBV12-3/TRBV12-4|TRBJ2-1|many
TGTGCCAGCAGATCGGGATCACTCTACAATGAGCAGTTCTTC
CASRSGSLYNEQFF
>.|TRBV5-1|TRBJ1-1|many
TGCGCCAGCAGCTTGGTGCCAAACACTGAAGCTTTCTTT
CASSLVPNTEAFF
>.|TRBV7-9|TRBJ2-3|few
TGTGCCAGCAGGGGCTCTGGAACTAGCACAGATACGCAGTATTTT
CASRGSGTSTDTQYF
>TRBD1|TRBV18|TRBJ1-3|.
TGTGCCAGCTCACCCGAACTGACAGGGGGCCAAGGGTATGGAAACACCATATATTTT
CASSPELTGGQGYGNTIYF
>.|TRBV30|TRBJ1-1|few
TGTGCCTGGAACCGGAACACTGAAGCTTTCTTT
CAWNRNTEAFF
>.|TRBV6-1|TRBJ1-5|many
TGTGCCAGCAACTCGAGTCCGGGGCTTAAGGCCAATCAGCCCCAGCATTTT
CASNSSPGLKANQPQHF
>.|TRBV12-3/TRBV12-4|TRBJ1-1|.
TGTGCCAGCACCCCTGCCTTGAGGAGGTCCGACACTGAAGCTTTCTTT
CASTPALRRSDTEAFF
>TRBD2|TRBV6-1|TRBJ2-1|many
TGTGCCAGCAGTTATCGGGGAGTGGGGCTAGCGGGAACCTACAATGAGCAGTTCTTC
CASSYRGVGLAGTYNEQFF
>.|TRBV24-1|TRBJ2-2|few
TGTGCCACCAGTGGGCAGGGAGGGAACACCGGGGAGCTGTTTTTT
CATSGQGGNTGELFF
>.|TRBV12-3/TRBV12-4|TRBJ1-2|few
TGTGCCAGCAGTCCGGGGGCTTTAGGGTATGGCTACACCTTC
CASSPGALGYGYTF
>.|TRBV7-6|TRBJ2-3|.
TGTGCCAGCAGCTTAGGGACTAACGGAGGGGGAGATACGCAGTATTTT
CASSLGTNGGGDTQYF
>.|TRBV5-4|TRBJ1-1|few
TGTGCCAACAGCTTGGGGCAGAGCACTGAAGCTTTCTTT
CANSLGQSTEAFF
>.|TRBV18|TRBJ2-2|many
TGTGCCAGCTCACCATTGGGCGGGTACACCGGGGAGCTGTTTTTT
CASSPLGGYTGELFF
>.|TRBV28|TRBJ1-2|many
TGTGCCAGCAGTCCCCCTCCTGACTATGGCTACACCTTC
CASSPPPDYGYTF
>TRBD2|TRBV3-1|TRBJ2-2|many
TGTGCCAGCAGCCAAGTAGCGGGAGCAAACACCGGGGAGCTGTTTTTT
CASSQVAGANTGELFF
>.|TRBV5-1|TRBJ2-1|many
TGCGCCAGCAGCAAAGGACAGTACAATGAGCAGTTCTTC
CASSKGQYNEQFF
>TRBD2|TRBV28|TRBJ2-1|.
TGTGCCAGCAGTGATCCCGGGGGGGCAAAGGTAGATGAGCAGTTCTTC
CASSDPGGAKVDEQFF
>.|TRBV6-2/TRBV6-3|TRBJ2-2|.
TGTGCCGGGGCGAGGGTCACCGGGGAGCTGTTTTTT
CAGARVTGELFF
>.|TRBV18|TRBJ2-7|.
TGTGCCAGCTCACTATTACAGGAGCACGAGCAGTACTTC
CASSLLQEHEQYF
>TRBD2|TRBV27|TRBJ2-5|many
TGTGCCAGCAGTCCTGAAGCGGGAGAGGTTCAAGAGACCCAGTACTTC
CASSPEAGEVQETQYF
>.|TRBV2|TRBJ1-2|.
TGTGCCAGCAACACTCGTGGCTACACCTTC
CASNTRGYTF
>TRBD1|TRBV28|TRBJ1-6|.
TGTGCCAGCAGCTCAACAGGGGTGAGCTCCTATAATTCACCCCCCCACTTT
CASSSTGVSSYNSPPHF